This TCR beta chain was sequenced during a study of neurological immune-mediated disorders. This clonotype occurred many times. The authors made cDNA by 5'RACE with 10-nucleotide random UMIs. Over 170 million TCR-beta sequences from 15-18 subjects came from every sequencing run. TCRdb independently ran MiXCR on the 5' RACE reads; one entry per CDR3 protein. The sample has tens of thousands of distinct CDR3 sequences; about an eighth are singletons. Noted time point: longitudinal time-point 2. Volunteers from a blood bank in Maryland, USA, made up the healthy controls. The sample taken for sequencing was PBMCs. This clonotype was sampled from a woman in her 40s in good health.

The DNA of the CDR3 is TGTGCCAGCAGCCCCGCGATTGTTCGCAGGAGCCGCTCCTACAATGAGCAGTTCTTC. Translation: CASSPAIVRRSRSYNEQFF. The V call is TRBV7-2, the J call TRBJ2-1, with D hard to call. The V gene's germline CDR1 is SGHTA and CDR2 FQGNSA. V was trimmed by 5 bases and J by 0 bases, leaving 23 bases between them. The CDR3 extends over 19 amino acids.